This TCR beta chain is drawn from a study of cytomegalovirus exposure and HLA in healthy donors. The CDR3 is made up of 14 amino acids. The germline CDR1 and CDR2 sequences are SGHNT and YYREEE (reference sequence). V dropped 7 bases and J dropped 3; count of bases not matched to a gene: 6. Study observations and caveats: Cytomegalovirus-associated status was assigned to 164 TCR beta chains.

PCR was performed using 60 Vbeta and 13 Jbeta primers. Data came from immunoSEQ multiplex PCR; TCRdb stores just in-frame clones and leaves some out. The sample carries about 51,000 clones, 81% recorded once. A note on this clone: The antigen is undetermined.

The receptor was isolated from a boy aged 5-17 years in good health and CMV-seropositive. Sequencing used PBMCs. The chain links TRBV5-4 to TRBJ1-1; 10 nucleotides agree with TRBD1. CDR3 DNA sequence: TGTGCCAGCGGGACCGGGACAGGGGACACTGAAGCTTTCTTT. Amino acid sequence: CASGTGTGDTEAFF.